The T cell receptor beta chain under discussion was sequenced for a study of T cell changes during pregnancy in multiple sclerosis. The repertoire was sequenced with immunoSEQ multiplex PCR; TCRdb's copy has only in-frame clones and lacks some. Among 65,000 to 90,000 clones listed, 91% were seen once. CDR1 GTSNPN and CDR2 SVGIG come from the germline V gene (reference sequence). Trimming cost V 3 bases and J 9 bases; bases outside gene matches: 7. CDR3 size: 15 residues. The chain links TRBV30 to TRBJ1-6, with 11 bases fitting TRBD1. This clonotype originated in a female donor in good health, serving as a control in a pregnancy study. Some clones in this sample may be carry-over from other donors' samples. This specimen was PBMCs, taken in the first trimester of pregnancy. Written as DNA, the CDR3 is TGTGCCTGGAGCGACAAAGGGACAGGGGGTTCACCCCTCCACTTT. It translates to CAWSDKGTGGSPLHF.